The clone carrying this T cell receptor beta chain turned up a few times. What it recognizes is unknown. One entry per CDR3 protein results from TCRdb running MiXCR on the RT-PCR reads. The repertoire holds around 480,000 distinct CDR3 sequences, with 16% as singletons. This entry is derived from a study of response to subunit inactivated influenza vaccine. Overall study findings and caveats: After each seasonal influenza vaccination, few new T cells are recruited, the authors suggested.

From germline, CDR1 is LNHDA and CDR2 SQIVND (reference sequence). This CDR3 has 15 amino acids. V gave up 1 base and J gave up 4 bases, with 13 bases separating them. The material sequenced was CD4+ T cells sorted from PBMCs, taken about 23 months after vaccination. The receptor was isolated from a man aged 50 to 69 who received an inactivated influenza vaccine. The rearrangement uses TRBV19 and TRBJ2-5; maybe TRBD2 (6 bases). CDR3 in DNA: TGTGCCAGTAGTATAGTGCCGCCGCGGGGAGAGACCCAGTACTTC. It codes for CASSIVPPRGETQYF.